Listed below are T cell receptor beta chains from one sample, sequenced in a study of T cell clones after liver transplantation. Generated by immunoSEQ multiplex PCR, the TCRdb table keeps only in-frame clones and is missing some. The sample consists of 99,000 or so clones, roughly 80% of them appearing once. This material consisted of CD4+ T cells from blood, taken before liver transplant. These receptors were collected from a human donor who received a liver transplant. The conserved cysteine and the conserved F or W are not part of the CDR3 here.

V gene: TRBV27; J gene: TRBJ1-4; CDR3 protein: ASSLLGANEKLF
V gene: TRBV5-1; J gene: TRBJ2-7; CDR3 protein: ASSPSGTTYEQY
V gene: TRBV5-1; J gene: TRBJ2-4; CDR3 protein: ARPGVAKNIQY
V gene: TRBV6-1; J gene: TRBJ2-7; CDR3 protein: ASKGSLGEQY
V gene: TRBV5-1; J gene: TRBJ2-1; CDR3 protein: ASSLGAGAPQFSYNEQF
V gene: TRBV9; J gene: TRBJ2-2; CDR3 protein: ASSVGVAVSGGELF
V gene: TRBV18; J gene: TRBJ2-7; CDR3 protein: ASSPEITGPPYEQY
V gene: TRBV18; J gene: TRBJ2-3; CDR3 protein: ASVRERTDTQY
V gene: TRBV28; J gene: TRBJ2-1; CDR3 protein: ASSLDQGQF
V gene: TRBV2; J gene: TRBJ2-2; CDR3 protein: ASSLRDRPGELF
V gene: TRBV4-3; J gene: TRBJ2-3; CDR3 protein: ASSQGLLALGTDTQY
V gene: TRBV19; J gene: TRBJ2-1; CDR3 protein: ASIPGTVESDEQF
V gene: TRBV9; J gene: TRBJ2-5; CDR3 protein: ASSVEAGKETQY
V gene: TRBV12-5; J gene: TRBJ2-3; CDR3 protein: ASLRERGTDTQY
V gene: TRBV5-1; J gene: TRBJ2-3; CDR3 protein: ASSLEGRVAVTDTQY
V gene: TRBV7-9; J gene: TRBJ2-3; CDR3 protein: ASSLAGSTDTQY
V gene: TRBV10-3; J gene: TRBJ2-5; CDR3 protein: AISEASRGQETQY
V gene: TRBV5-1; J gene: TRBJ1-4; CDR3 protein: ASSSLGGGNEKLF
V gene: TRBV18; J gene: TRBJ2-3; CDR3 protein: ASSPGERVNTDTQY
V gene: TRBV5-1; J gene: TRBJ1-5; CDR3 protein: ASSLSWDNQPQH
V gene: TRBV7-9; J gene: TRBJ1-1; CDR3 protein: ASSRGQGDTEAF
V gene: TRBV18; J gene: TRBJ2-1; CDR3 protein: ASSVGQGSSEQF
V gene: TRBV7-9; J gene: TRBJ2-7; CDR3 protein: ASSFGTSTYEQY
V gene: TRBV2; J gene: TRBJ1-1; CDR3 protein: ASSGTGTTNTEAF
V gene: TRBV29-1; J gene: TRBJ1-5; CDR3 protein: SVGFGSNQPQH
V gene: TRBV11-2; J gene: TRBJ1-2; CDR3 protein: ASSQGWNYGYT
V gene: TRBV18; J gene: TRBJ2-7; CDR3 protein: ASSPRGTRSHEQY
V gene: TRBV2; J gene: TRBJ2-1; CDR3 protein: ASRLAGGSYNEQF
V gene: TRBV6-1; J gene: TRBJ2-7; CDR3 protein: ASRGDTHSYEQY
V gene: TRBV7-3; J gene: TRBJ1-1; CDR3 protein: ASSSRPHPYNNTEAF
V gene: TRBV6-1; J gene: TRBJ1-5; CDR3 protein: ASRASFNQPQH
V gene: TRBV29-1; J gene: TRBJ1-1; CDR3 protein: SVGRDRGPVKAEAF
V gene: TRBV9; J gene: TRBJ2-2; CDR3 protein: ASSVESSQGNRGWLF
V gene: TRBV27; J gene: TRBJ2-5; CDR3 protein: ASSVGGGAGETQY
V gene: TRBV7-2; J gene: TRBJ2-5; CDR3 protein: ASGRGETQY
V gene: TRBV20-1; J gene: TRBJ2-1; CDR3 protein: SALRAGEQF
V gene: TRBV4-1; J gene: TRBJ1-5; CDR3 protein: ASSQDLGQGTKPQH
V gene: TRBV28; J gene: TRBJ1-5; CDR3 protein: ASSSVGQPQH
V gene: TRBV5-1; J gene: TRBJ2-7; CDR3 protein: ASSFGDGALYEQY
V gene: TRBV2; J gene: TRBJ1-2; CDR3 protein: ASRTENYGYT
V gene: TRBV6-6; J gene: TRBJ2-3; CDR3 protein: ASSYERDSTDTQY
V gene: TRBV2; J gene: TRBJ2-2; CDR3 protein: ASRAGGVFGELF
V gene: TRBV7-3; J gene: TRBJ2-2; CDR3 protein: ASSRLGQPNTGELF
V gene: TRBV27; J gene: TRBJ2-7; CDR3 protein: ASSLGQGGGEQY
V gene: TRBV10-3; J gene: TRBJ1-1; CDR3 protein: AISGPERTGVNTEAF
V gene: TRBV28; J gene: TRBJ2-7; CDR3 protein: ASSSPPTGAQRNYEQY
V gene: TRBV2; J gene: TRBJ2-7; CDR3 protein: ASRAGEVNEQY
V gene: TRBV11-3; J gene: TRBJ2-1; CDR3 protein: ASSLGYRIFNEQF
V gene: TRBV12-5; J gene: TRBJ2-5; CDR3 protein: ASGLVTSGGSPY
V gene: TRBV4-2; J gene: TRBJ1-5; CDR3 protein: ASSQDLRAQPQH
V gene: TRBV15; J gene: TRBJ1-1; CDR3 protein: ATSFRTGIGGEAF
V gene: TRBV18; J gene: TRBJ1-1; CDR3 protein: ASSSRPRMNTEAF